The clone carrying this T cell receptor (beta chain) was picked up a small number of times. These data come from a study of T-cell reconstitution after alpha-beta-depleted transplantation in children. This CDR3 has 16 amino acids. V lost 5 bases and J lost 8; bases outside the gene matches: 9. Germline CDR1 is SGHTA and CDR2 is FQGNSA. This sample's TCRbeta library carried unique molecular identifier barcodes. TCRdb called the PCR reads again in MiXCR, with one record for every CDR3 protein. The top ten hold around 15% of the sample, which has more than 400,000 distinct CDR3 sequences, roughly an eighth seen once.

V is TRBV7-2 and J is TRBJ2-1; 13 nucleotides line up with TRBD2. This clonotype was obtained from a female patient aged 2-15 years who had a stem cell transplant for aplastic anemia, so the T cells may come from the graft donor. Sequencing was performed on PBMCs, mostly from graft donor cells, taken 180 days after TCRalphabeta/CD19-depleted stem cell transplant. For the CDR3, the DNA is TGTGCCAGCAGCCCCGGACTAGCGGGGGCCTGGGATGAGCAGTTCTTC. Translating it yields CASSPGLAGAWDEQFF.